These T cell receptor beta chains were read from a single sample in a study of T cell repertoires in cytomegalovirus infection. The antigens these receptors bind are not known. A single record per CDR3 protein comes from TCRdb applying MiXCR to the reads. The table has roughly 730,000 distinct CDR3 sequences, 33% seen once. Source: cultured PBMCs, taken from culture after CMV antigen stimulation. Receptors were obtained from a human donor in good health (CMV status not recorded). Some clones in this sample may be carry-over from other donors' samples. Each CDR3 is given with its conserved first and last residue. A D gene is named only where the DNA matches it firmly. The size of a clone is reported for some rows only, either as once, few or many, or as a class for expanded clones.

cdr3_aa	cdr3_nt	v_call	j_call	d_call	clone_size
CAISDPRRGTNTGELFF	TGTGCCATCAGTGATCCGAGGAGGGGAACGAACACCGGGGAGCTGTTTTTT	TRBV10-3	TRBJ2-2	NA	few
CASSLAGGRTGELFF	TGTGCCAGCAGTTTGGCGGGAGGACGGACCGGGGAGCTGTTTTTT	TRBV2	TRBJ2-2	TRBD2	NA
CASSRTGDAFNEKLFF	TGTGCCAGTAGTCGGACAGGGGACGCGTTTAATGAAAAACTGTTTTTT	TRBV19	TRBJ1-4	TRBD1	few
CASKTGTLEQYF	TGTGCCAGCAAAACAGGGACTCTCGAGCAGTACTTC	TRBV12-3/TRBV12-4	TRBJ2-7	NA	NA
CAISESAGEKLFF	TGTGCCATCAGTGAGTCTGCTGGGGAAAAACTGTTTTTT	TRBV10-3	TRBJ1-4	NA	NA
CASSPLGGSGGLSYEQYF	TGTGCCAGCAGCCCCCTCGGCGGCAGCGGGGGGCTCTCCTACGAGCAGTACTTC	TRBV4-2	TRBJ2-7	TRBD2	NA
CASSLLSEQYF	TGTGCCAGCAGCTTACTCTCCGAGCAGTACTTC	TRBV7-2	TRBJ2-7	NA	NA
CASSALLSGAAWNEQFF	TGTGCCAGCAGCGCCCTCCTCTCAGGGGCGGCTTGGAATGAGCAGTTCTTC	TRBV7-9	TRBJ2-1	NA	NA
CAITPGNTGELFF	TGTGCCATCACCCCAGGGAACACCGGGGAGCTGTTTTTT	TRBV10-3	TRBJ2-2	NA	NA
CSARNRANTEAFF	TGCAGTGCTAGAAACAGGGCGAACACTGAAGCTTTCTTT	TRBV20-1	TRBJ1-1	NA	few
CASSLEEGTDTQYF	TGCGCCAGCAGCTTGGAGGAAGGCACAGATACGCAGTATTTT	TRBV5-1	TRBJ2-3	NA	NA
CASSLVSRDLYNEQFF	TGTGCCAGCAGCTTGGTATCCAGGGACCTCTACAATGAGCAGTTCTTC	TRBV5-6	TRBJ2-1	NA	NA
CASSLWGAAGYEQYF	TGTGCCAGCAGTTTATGGGGAGCGGCCGGCTACGAGCAGTACTTC	TRBV27	TRBJ2-7	NA	few
CASSIEKGGSYSYNEQFF	TGTGCCAGTAGTATAGAGAAAGGCGGTTCCTACTCCTACAATGAGCAGTTCTTC	TRBV19	TRBJ2-1	NA	few